These T cell receptor beta chains were read from a single sample in a study of T cells after yellow fever vaccination. TCRdb processed the 5' RACE reads anew with MiXCR; each CDR3 protein has one entry. The profile covers under 600,000 distinct CDR3 sequences, with roughly a fifth appearing a single time and about 16% taken by the ten largest. Sample: PBMCs, taken approximately 20 days after the first yellow fever vaccination. All receptors derive from a young man who received the YFV17D yellow fever vaccine. Both conserved end residues are part of each CDR3. The D gene is left open where the match is weak. Size tells how often a clone was seen (once, few, many) or the class of an expanded clone, and some rows leave it out.

few	-	15	TRBJ2-1	TRBV7-2	CASSLELSSYNEQFF	TGTGCCAGCAGCTTAGAACTGAGCTCCTACAATGAGCAGTTCTTC
-	-	16	TRBJ2-5	TRBV13	CASSLKGHYLRETQYF	TGTGCCAGCAGCCTAAAGGGACACTACCTCAGAGAGACCCAGTACTTC
-	-	17	TRBJ2-4	TRBV6-5	CASSYGGARGTKNIQYF	TGTGCCAGCAGTTACGGGGGGGCGCGAGGTACCAAAAACATTCAGTACTTC
many	-	14	TRBJ1-1	TRBV12-3/TRBV12-4	CASSSRRENTEAFF	TGTGCCAGCAGTTCCCGTAGGGAGAACACTGAAGCTTTCTTT
few	-	14	TRBJ2-1	TRBV5-1	CASSSTGEHNEQFF	TGCGCCAGCAGCTCGACAGGAGAACACAATGAGCAGTTCTTC
-	-	16	TRBJ1-1	TRBV6-1	CASSNPWEGPNTEAFF	TGTGCCAGCAGCAACCCCTGGGAGGGGCCGAACACTGAAGCTTTCTTT
few	TRBD2	15	TRBJ2-3	TRBV20-1	CSARDSSGGAHTQYF	TGCAGTGCTAGAGATTCCAGCGGGGGGGCCCATACGCAGTATTTT
few	-	13	TRBJ1-1	TRBV12-3/TRBV12-4	CASSFWANTEAFF	TGTGCCAGCAGTTTCTGGGCGAACACTGAAGCTTTCTTT
many	TRBD1	15	TRBJ1-3	TRBV3-1	CASSLTGDAGNTIYF	TGTGCCAGCAGTCTGACAGGGGACGCTGGAAACACCATATATTTT
once	-	14	TRBJ1-1	TRBV29-1	CSVEDPRRDTEAFF	TGCAGCGTTGAAGATCCGCGGCGGGACACTGAAGCTTTCTTT
few	-	15	TRBJ1-2	TRBV14	CASSQVTGWNYGYTF	TGTGCCAGCAGCCAAGTAACAGGATGGAACTATGGCTACACCTTC
many	-	17	TRBJ1-5	TRBV6-2/TRBV6-3	CASSWSHGTAYGQPQHF	TGTGCCAGCAGTTGGAGCCATGGGACGGCTTACGGACAGCCCCAGCATTTT
many	-	15	TRBJ1-5	TRBV7-2	CASSLAPGGNQPQHF	TGTGCCAGCAGCTTAGCGCCAGGGGGCAATCAGCCCCAGCATTTT
-	-	12	TRBJ1-2	TRBV4-3	CASSQDSGGYTF	TGCGCCAGCAGCCAAGACTCGGGCGGCTACACCTTC
-	-	14	TRBJ1-3	TRBV7-9	CASSHTGSGNTIYF	TGTGCCAGCAGCCATACAGGGTCCGGAAACACCATATATTTT
few	-	15	TRBJ1-5	TRBV6-2/TRBV6-3	CASSYSDIEYQPQHF	TGTGCCAGCAGTTACTCGGACATAGAATATCAGCCCCAGCATTTT
-	TRBD1	15	TRBJ2-6	TRBV6-4	CASSEQGSGANVLTF	TGTGCCAGCAGTGAACAGGGGTCTGGGGCCAACGTCCTGACTTTC
few	-	11	TRBJ2-7	TRBV29-1	CSGKGSYEQYF	TGCAGTGGAAAGGGCTCCTACGAGCAGTACTTC
few	-	15	TRBJ2-2	TRBV7-3	CASSKTTGNTGELFF	TGTGCCAGCAGCAAAACCACAGGGAACACCGGGGAGCTGTTTTTT
few	-	16	TRBJ2-1	TRBV4-1	CASSQGTGASYNEQFF	TGCGCCAGCAGCCAAGGAACAGGCGCTTCCTACAATGAGCAGTTCTTC
few	TRBD1	16	TRBJ1-5	TRBV6-5	CASIGVLTGGKQPQHF	TGTGCCAGCATAGGCGTTTTGACAGGGGGAAAGCAGCCCCAGCATTTT
many	-	14	TRBJ2-3	TRBV4-3	CASSQWELGDEQYF	TGCGCCAGCAGCCAATGGGAGTTGGGGGACGAGCAGTATTTT
-	-	15	TRBJ2-2	TRBV6-1	CASRQRDRDTGELFF	TGTGCCAGCAGGCAAAGGGACCGCGACACCGGGGAGCTGTTTTTT
-	-	13	TRBJ1-1	TRBV5-5	CASSLNGYTEAFF	TGTGCCAGCAGCTTAAACGGCTACACTGAAGCTTTCTTT
-	TRBD1	14	TRBJ1-5	TRBV9	CASSPGQGSQPQHF	TGTGCCAGCAGCCCGGGACAGGGGAGCCAGCCCCAGCATTTT
-	-	15	TRBJ2-1	TRBV7-9	CASSRSIQGGWEQFF	TGTGCCAGCAGCCGAAGTATACAGGGCGGGTGGGAGCAGTTCTTC
-	TRBD2	16	TRBJ2-1	TRBV4-3	CASSQDGGGFYNEQFF	TGCGCCAGCAGCCAAGACGGGGGGGGGTTCTACAATGAGCAGTTCTTC
few	-	14	TRBJ2-7	TRBV20-1	CSARGQASGYEQYF	TGCAGTGCTAGGGGGCAAGCGAGCGGCTACGAGCAGTACTTC
-	-	14	TRBJ2-5	TRBV9	CASSVGPTAETQYF	TGTGCCAGCAGCGTAGGGCCGACAGCTGAGACCCAGTACTTC
-	-	13	TRBJ2-7	TRBV7-2	CASSLPPSPEQYF	TGTGCCAGCAGCTTACCGCCCAGCCCCGAGCAGTACTTC
-	-	14	TRBJ2-1	TRBV6-2/TRBV6-3	CASGDSGSYNEQFF	TGTGCCAGCGGGGACTCGGGCTCCTACAATGAGCAGTTCTTC
-	-	14	TRBJ1-3	TRBV5-1	CASSPGLPGNTIYF	TGCGCCAGCAGCCCGGGCCTTCCAGGAAACACCATATATTTT
many	-	13	TRBJ2-1	TRBV7-6	CASSFGGYNEQFF	TGCGCCAGCAGCTTTGGTGGGTACAATGAGCAGTTCTTC
-	-	14	TRBJ1-1	TRBV12-3/TRBV12-4	CASSFGPHGTEAFF	TGTGCCAGCAGTTTCGGCCCACATGGAACTGAAGCTTTCTTT
-	TRBD2	15	TRBJ2-5	TRBV7-2	CASSLQAGGRETQYF	TGTGCCAGCAGCTTACAAGCGGGGGGCCGGGAGACCCAGTACTTC
few	-	16	TRBJ2-7	TRBV7-2	CASSLGDLISLHEQYF	TGTGCCAGCAGCCTAGGGGACCTGATTAGCTTGCACGAGCAGTACTTC
few	-	16	TRBJ2-6	TRBV5-1	CASTLTGSEGANVLTF	TGCGCCAGCACCCTAACAGGGTCGGAAGGGGCCAACGTCCTGACTTTC
many	TRBD2	14	TRBJ2-1	TRBV12-3/TRBV12-4	CASSPRGAYNEQFF	TGTGCCAGCAGCCCTCGGGGGGCCTACAATGAGCAGTTCTTC
many	TRBD1	13	TRBJ1-2	TRBV12-3/TRBV12-4	CASSPTGAYGYTF	TGTGCCAGCAGTCCGACAGGGGCCTATGGCTACACCTTC
-	TRBD1	15	TRBJ1-4	TRBV5-4	CASTQQGATNEKLFF	TGTGCCAGCACCCAACAGGGGGCAACTAATGAAAAACTGTTTTTT
-	TRBD1	16	TRBJ1-2	TRBV4-3	CASSQLTGKANYGYTF	TGCGCCAGCAGCCAATTGACAGGGAAGGCTAACTATGGCTACACCTTC
-	TRBD1	15	TRBJ2-6	TRBV19	CASNPDRAGANVLTF	TGTGCCAGTAATCCGGACAGGGCTGGGGCCAACGTCCTGACTTTC
-	-	17	TRBJ1-2	TRBV10-3	CAISDDDRADLNYGYTF	TGTGCCATCAGTGACGACGATCGGGCTGATCTTAACTATGGCTACACCTTC